The following is a TCR beta chain sequence with its context. This sample is part of a study of shared clonotypes between healthy human individuals. Study-level background: Three plates were used per donor for CD4 naive, three for CD4 memory, two for CD8 naive and one for CD8 memory.

V lost 1 base to trimming and J lost 3 bases, with 23 bases between them. Germline CDR1 reads SGHVS; CDR2 reads FNYEAQ. The CDR3 is 19 amino acids. Evenly divided among several immunoSEQ plates was the genomic DNA of each subset. Repertoires were generated with immunoSEQ multiplex PCR, while TCRdb's copy carries only in-frame clones and drops some. This table holds around 2,000,000 clones, about 92% found once. Terminally differentiated effector memory CD45RA+ cells were excluded from the naive CD8 cells, which were CD45RO-negative and positively selected for CCR7. This chain connects TRBV7-6 to TRBJ2-3; D gene uncertain. Sequencing used naive CD8+ T cells from PBMCs. This clonotype was sampled from a man between 18 and 35 years old in good health. Some clones in this sample may be carry-over from other donors' samples. CDR3 sequence: CASSLDYHQRNGVTDTQYF. The CDR3 DNA follows: TGTGCCAGCAGCTTAGATTACCACCAACGAAACGGAGTGACAGATACGCAGTATTTT.